This T cell receptor (beta chain) was identified in a study of naive and memory T cell subsets. Overall study results and limits: In naive cells, over 90% of TCR sequences were seen only once.

Details on this clonotype: No antigen is known for it.

The V segment lost 1 base and the J segment 4 bases; nucleotides outside the gene matches: 12. Germline-derived CDR1 and CDR2 are LGHDT and YNNKEL (reference sequence). The CDR3 is 18 amino acids. An equimolar mix of two oligonucleotides served as the beta constant-region primer for TRBC1 and TRBC2. Four rounds of PCR amplified the ligated cDNA using nested alpha and beta constant-region primers plus SP2. Using its own MiXCR run on the UMI-ligation and nested PCR reads, TCRdb lists one record per CDR3 protein. The sample consists of 95,000 to 150,000 distinct CDR3 sequences, 36% of them appearing once.

The chain joins TRBV3-1 to TRBJ2-7; 11 bases line up with TRBD2. The sample was central memory CD4+ T cells from blood. This receptor was identified in a human donor in good health. CDR3 region: CASSQGGKGLAELYEQYF. The DNA for the CDR3 is TGTGCCAGCAGCCAAGGGGGGAAGGGACTAGCGGAACTTTACGAGCAGTACTTC.